This TCR beta chain comes out of a study of blood T cell repertoires in COVID-19. Study at large: COVID-19 samples collected from the United States, Italy and Spain covered acute and convalescent phases.

V was trimmed by 3 bases and J by 3 bases, leaving 14 bases between them. The CDR3 is 15 amino acids. Germline CDR1 reads MNHNS; CDR2 reads SASEGT. The method was immunoSEQ multiplex PCR; TCRdb's version includes in-frame clones alone and lacks a portion of them. The sample lists 150,000 or so clones; about 90% were seen once. A single count supports this clone. The sample comprised peripheral blood. This TCR was recovered from a man aged 80 or over with acute or convalescent COVID-19. The J gene is TRBJ1-2, the V gene TRBV6-1; possible D gene TRBD1, 5 bases. Written as DNA, the CDR3 is TGTGCCAGCAGTGAGGGGGAGGGACGGTACTATGGCTACACCTTC. It is translated as CASSEGEGRYYGYTF.